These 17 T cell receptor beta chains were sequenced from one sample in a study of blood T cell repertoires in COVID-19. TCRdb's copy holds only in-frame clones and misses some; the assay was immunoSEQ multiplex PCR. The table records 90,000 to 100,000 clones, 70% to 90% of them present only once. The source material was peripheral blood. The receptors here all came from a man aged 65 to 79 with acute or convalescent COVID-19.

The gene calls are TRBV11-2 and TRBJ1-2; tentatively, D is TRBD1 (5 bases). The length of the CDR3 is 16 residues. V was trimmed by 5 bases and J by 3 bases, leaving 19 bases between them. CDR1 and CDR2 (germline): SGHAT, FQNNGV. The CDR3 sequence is CASSPIGGRQDYGYTF. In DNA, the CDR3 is TGTGCCAGCAGCCCCATTGGGGGGAGGCAGGACTATGGCTACACCTTC.

CDR3 nucleotide sequence: TGCGCCAGCAGCTTGGAGGAGGGACGCGGCGTCGGGGAGCTGTTTTTT. This sequence encodes CASSLEEGRGVGELFF. This chain joins TRBV5-1 and TRBJ2-2, with D perhaps matching TRBD2 (6 bases). CDR3 length: 16 amino acids. Germline V gene data show CDR1 as SGHRS and CDR2 as YFSETQ. Trimming cost V 0 bases and J 7 bases, with 16 bases left between them.

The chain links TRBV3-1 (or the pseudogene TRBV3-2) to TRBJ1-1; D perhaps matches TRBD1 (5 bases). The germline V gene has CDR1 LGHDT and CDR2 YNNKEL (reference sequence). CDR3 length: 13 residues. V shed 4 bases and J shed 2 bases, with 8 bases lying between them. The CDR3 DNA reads TGTGCCAGCAGCCTAGGACACAACACTGAAGCTTTCTTT. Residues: CASSLGHNTEAFF.

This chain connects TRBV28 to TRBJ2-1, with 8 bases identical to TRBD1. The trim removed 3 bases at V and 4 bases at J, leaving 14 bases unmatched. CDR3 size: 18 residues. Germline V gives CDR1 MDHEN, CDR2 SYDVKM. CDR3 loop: CASSFPLAGGLTYNEQFF. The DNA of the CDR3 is TGTGCCAGCAGTTTTCCCCTTGCAGGGGGCCTGACATACAATGAGCAGTTCTTC. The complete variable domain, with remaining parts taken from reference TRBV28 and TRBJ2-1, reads DVKVTQSSRYLVKRTGEKVFLECVQDMDHENMFWYRQDPGLGLRLIYFSYDVKMKEKGDIPEGYSVSREKKERFSLILESASTNQTSMYLCASSFPLAGGLTYNEQFFGPGTRLTVL.

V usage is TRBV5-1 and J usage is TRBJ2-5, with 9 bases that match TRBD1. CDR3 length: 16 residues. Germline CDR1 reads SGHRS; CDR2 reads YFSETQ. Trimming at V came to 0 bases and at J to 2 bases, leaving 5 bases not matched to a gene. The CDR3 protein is CASSLAGTGIQETQYF. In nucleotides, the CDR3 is TGCGCCAGCAGCTTGGCAGGGACAGGGATACAAGAGACCCAGTACTTC. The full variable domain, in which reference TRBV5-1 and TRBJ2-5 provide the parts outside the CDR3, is KAGVTQTPRYLIKTRGQQVTLSCSPISGHRSVSWYQQTPGQGLQFLFEYFSETQRNKGNFPGRFSGRQFSNSRSEMNVSTLELGDSALYLCASSLAGTGIQETQYFGPGTRLLVL.

CDR3 in amino acids: CASSLWVRQGNTEAFF. Written as DNA, the CDR3 is TGTGCCAGCAGCTTATGGGTTCGACAGGGAAACACTGAAGCTTTCTTT. The genes are TRBV11-2 and TRBJ1-1, with 7 bases aligning to TRBD1. The J segment lost 2 bases and the V segment lost 2 bases, leaving 8 bases of the junction unmatched. The CDR3 has 16 amino acids. CDR1 is SGHAT and CDR2 is FQNNGV in the germline V gene.

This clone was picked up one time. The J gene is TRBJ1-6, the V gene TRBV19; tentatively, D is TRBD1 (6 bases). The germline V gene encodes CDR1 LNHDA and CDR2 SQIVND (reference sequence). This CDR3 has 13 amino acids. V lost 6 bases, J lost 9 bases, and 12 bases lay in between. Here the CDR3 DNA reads TGTGCCAGTAGGGACAGAGGAGGTTCACCCCTCCACTTT. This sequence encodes CASRDRGGSPLHF.

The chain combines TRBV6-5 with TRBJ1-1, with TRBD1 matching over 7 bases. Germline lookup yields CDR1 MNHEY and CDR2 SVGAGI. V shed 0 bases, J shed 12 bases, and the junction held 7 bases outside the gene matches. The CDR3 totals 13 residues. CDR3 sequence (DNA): TGTGCCAGCAGTTACTCTGACAGGGCAGTTACTTTCTTT. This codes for CASSYSDRAVTFF.

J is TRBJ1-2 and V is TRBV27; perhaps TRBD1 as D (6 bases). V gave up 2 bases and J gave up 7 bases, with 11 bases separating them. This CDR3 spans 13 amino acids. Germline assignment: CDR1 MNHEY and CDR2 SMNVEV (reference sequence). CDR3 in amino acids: CASSLGQSGGYTF. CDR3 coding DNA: TGTGCCAGCAGTTTAGGACAGTCTGGTGGCTACACCTTC.

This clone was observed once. Here the CDR3 reads CASSAGAQETQYF. CDR3 DNA: TGTGCCAGTAGTGCGGGGGCGCAAGAGACCCAGTACTTC. V and J are TRBV19 and TRBJ2-5; D is perhaps TRBD2 (7 bases). The V and J ends lost 5 bases and 2 bases respectively, with 9 bases between them. CDR1 and CDR2 from the germline V gene are LNHDA and SQIVND (reference sequence). This CDR3 spans 13 amino acids.

Here the CDR3 DNA reads TGTGCCAGCAGCTCCGGTCTGTTCTCCTACGAGCAGTACTTC. Translating gives CASSSGLFSYEQYF. The chain is built from TRBV6-6 and TRBJ2-7, with D hard to call. The V and J ends lost 6 bases and 0 bases respectively, with 12 bases between them. The CDR3 has 14 amino acids. CDR1 and CDR2 (germline): MNHNY, SVGAGI (reference sequence).

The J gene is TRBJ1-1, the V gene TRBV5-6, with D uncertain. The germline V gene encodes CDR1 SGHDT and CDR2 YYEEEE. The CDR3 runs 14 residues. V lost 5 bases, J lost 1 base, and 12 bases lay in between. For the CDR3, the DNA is TGTGCCAGCAGTAAAGATCAGGCGAACACTGAAGCTTTCTTT. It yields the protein CASSKDQANTEAFF.

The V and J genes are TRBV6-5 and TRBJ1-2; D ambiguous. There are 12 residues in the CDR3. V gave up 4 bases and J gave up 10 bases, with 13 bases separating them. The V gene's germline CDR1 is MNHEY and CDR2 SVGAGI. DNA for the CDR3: TGTGCCAGCAGTTCCCGGTCAGGATCCTACACCTTC. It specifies CASSSRSGSYTF.

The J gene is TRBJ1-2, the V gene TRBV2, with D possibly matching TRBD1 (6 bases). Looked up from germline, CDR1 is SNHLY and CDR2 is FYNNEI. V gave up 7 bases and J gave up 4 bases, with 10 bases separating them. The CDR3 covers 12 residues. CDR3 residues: CASTTGFYGYTF. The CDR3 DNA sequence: TGTGCCAGCACTACAGGGTTCTATGGCTACACCTTC.

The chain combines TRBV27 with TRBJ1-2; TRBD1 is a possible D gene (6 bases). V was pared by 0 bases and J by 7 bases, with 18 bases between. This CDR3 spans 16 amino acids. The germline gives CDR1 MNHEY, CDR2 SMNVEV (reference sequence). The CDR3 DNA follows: TGTGCCAGCAGTTTATCGGGGGCCCGTAAGGGTGGTGGCTACACCTTC. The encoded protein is CASSLSGARKGGGYTF.

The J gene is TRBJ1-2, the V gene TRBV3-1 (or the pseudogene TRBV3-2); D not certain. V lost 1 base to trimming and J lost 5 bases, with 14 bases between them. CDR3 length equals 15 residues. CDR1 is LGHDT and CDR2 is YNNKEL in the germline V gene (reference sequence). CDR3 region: CASSQVGDPRYGYTF. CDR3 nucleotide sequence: TGTGCCAGCAGCCAAGTCGGAGATCCCAGATATGGCTACACCTTC.

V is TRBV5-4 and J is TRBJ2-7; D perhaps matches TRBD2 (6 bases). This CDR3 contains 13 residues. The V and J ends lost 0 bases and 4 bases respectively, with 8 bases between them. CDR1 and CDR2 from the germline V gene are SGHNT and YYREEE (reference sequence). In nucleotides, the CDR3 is TGTGCCAGCAGCTTGGAGGGGAGGTACGAGCAGTACTTC. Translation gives CASSLEGRYEQYF.